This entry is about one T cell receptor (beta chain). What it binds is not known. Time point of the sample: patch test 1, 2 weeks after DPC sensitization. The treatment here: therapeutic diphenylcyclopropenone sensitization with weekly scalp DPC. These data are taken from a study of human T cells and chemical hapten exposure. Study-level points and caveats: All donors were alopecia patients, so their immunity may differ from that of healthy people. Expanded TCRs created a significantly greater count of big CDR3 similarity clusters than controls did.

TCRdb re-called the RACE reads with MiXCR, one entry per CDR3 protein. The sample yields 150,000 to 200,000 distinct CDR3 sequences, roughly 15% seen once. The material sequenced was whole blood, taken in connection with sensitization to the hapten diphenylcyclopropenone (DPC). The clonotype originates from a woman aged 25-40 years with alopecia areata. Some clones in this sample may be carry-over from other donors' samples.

The CDR3 DNA follows: TGCAGTGCTCCGCCCCCACTGGGACAGCAATTGAACACTGAAGCTTTCTTT. Translating it yields CSAPPPLGQQLNTEAFF. The gene calls are TRBV20-1 and TRBJ1-1; TRBD1 aligns across 7 bases. The CDR3 sequence is 17 residues long. Germline V lookup: CDR1 DFQATT, CDR2 SNEGSKA (reference sequence). V lost 5 bases, J lost 0 bases, and 15 bases stayed unmatched.